This T cell receptor (beta chain) was documented in a study of human T cells and chemical hapten exposure. Study-level background: DPC at 2% was the sensitizing agent, placed on about 2 cm by about 2 cm of upper inner arm skin. There were weekly diphenylcyclopropenone doses to the scalp for patients throughout the approximately 25-week study.

Time point of the sample: patch test 2, 6 weeks after DPC sensitization. The treatment here: therapeutic diphenylcyclopropenone sensitization with weekly scalp DPC. TCRdb re-derived calls from the RACE reads in MiXCR, one entry per CDR3 protein. Of a few hundred thousand distinct CDR3 sequences listed, around 6% are singletons. The CDR3 length is 15 residues. Germline-derived CDR1 and CDR2 are DFQATT and SNEGSKA (reference sequence). Unmatched junction bases numbered 12, after V lost 6 bases and J lost 3 bases. This clonotype appeared many times. The sequencing used whole blood, collected in connection with sensitization to the hapten diphenylcyclopropenone (DPC). The source is a woman between 18 and 30 years old with alopecia areata. Some clones in this sample may be carry-over from other donors' samples. The chain is built from TRBV20-1 and TRBJ2-7; 9 nucleotides line up with TRBD2. The CDR3 sequence: CSANRGERGVYEQYF. In nucleotides, the CDR3 is TGCAGTGCAAACAGGGGAGAGCGGGGGGTCTACGAGCAGTACTTC.